Reported below is one T cell receptor (beta chain). One end of the junction fails to match germline, which may point to a read error. This sample was taken from a study of blood T cell repertoires in COVID-19. Study summary: Specimens from acute and convalescent COVID-19 originated in the United States, Italy and Spain. PBMCs, B-cell-depleted T cells, or T cells provided the cDNA or gDNA that made up the material.

In the source study's methods: Reference gene primers were amplified, and this amplification served to estimate nucleated cell counts. Sequenced by immunoSEQ multiplex PCR; TCRdb stores in-frame clones only, minus some. V, J and clone size reflect that table, while D and trimming were determined from the DNA. The profile shows roughly 200,000 clones, about 85% of them singletons. CDR1 and CDR2 (germline): SGHDT, YYEEEE. CDR3 size: 15 residues. This rearrangement joins TRBV5-6 to TRBJ2-1, with 7 bases lining up with TRBD2. The sample taken for sequencing was peripheral blood. This receptor was identified in a woman of 80 years or more with acute or convalescent COVID-19. The CDR3 is CASSLSGHDPSRGVF. The CDR3 DNA reads as TGTGCCAGCAGCTTATCAGGACATGACCCAAGTCGGGGGGTCTTC.